Below, 24 T cell receptor beta chains from the same sample are listed, as sequenced in a study of T cells in Graves' hyperthyroidism and ophthalmopathy. There were TCR beta CDR3 regions amplified from RNA transcripts. With the HTBI primer set, the TCR CDR3 went through a first round of RT-PCR. MiXCR, applied by TCRdb to the multiplex PCR reads, yields one record per CDR3 protein. The sample lists 490,000 or so distinct CDR3 sequences, 40% to 50% occurring once. The sample was peripheral blood or thyroid tissue (not recorded which). These receptors were taken from an adult woman with Graves' disease, either hyperthyroidism or ophthalmopathy (not recorded which).

In this sample, this clonotype turned up many times. The V gene is TRBV5-1, the J gene TRBJ1-5; 8 nucleotides align to TRBD1. The CDR3 covers 16 residues. From germline, CDR1 is SGHRS and CDR2 YFSETQ. V shed 0 bases, J shed 5 bases, and the junction held 7 bases outside the gene matches. The CDR3 sequence: CASSLEFGQGHQPQHF. The DNA for the CDR3 is TGCGCCAGCAGCTTGGAATTCGGACAGGGCCATCAGCCCCAGCATTTT.

Comment on this clonotype: A clone one base away is much larger, so this may be a read error. This chain joins TRBV20-1 and TRBJ2-7, with 11 bases matching TRBD2. The V gene's germline CDR1 is DFQATT and CDR2 SNEGSKA (reference sequence). CDR3 length: 14 residues. V gave up 5 bases and J gave up 3 bases; unmatched junction bases: 6. CDR3 nucleotide sequence: TGCAGTGCTGGGACTAGCGGATTGAACTACGAGCAGTACTTC. Its protein product is CSAGTSGLNYEQYF.

The chain links TRBV9 to TRBJ1-2; no definite D call. The V and J ends lost 6 bases and 3 bases respectively, with 24 bases between them. CDR1 and CDR2 (germline): SGDLS, YYNGEE. CDR3 length: 17 residues. The CDR3 is CASNPSAAPTGDYGYTF. The CDR3 DNA follows: TGTGCCAGCAACCCATCAGCGGCGCCCACCGGGGACTATGGCTACACCTTC.

On this clonotype: A much larger clone sits a single nucleotide away, making a read error possible. This chain connects TRBV7-9 to TRBJ1-1; 7 bases align to TRBD1. The CDR3 consists of 13 residues. CDR1 SEHNR and CDR2 FQNEAQ come from the germline V gene (reference sequence). The CDR3 DNA reads as TGTGCCGGCAGCCGGGGACAGTACACTGAAGCTTTCTTT. Its protein is CAGSRGQYTEAFF.

Concerning this clonotype itself: The junction differs from germline at one of its ends, possibly a read error. The genes are TRBV28 and TRBJ2-2; 12 bases fit TRBD2. Per the germline V gene, CDR1 is MDHEN and CDR2 is SYDVKM. The CDR3 is made up of 16 amino acids. The CDR3 here is CASSQGLAGFTGKLFF. The CDR3 coding sequence is TGTGCCAGCAGCCAAGGACTAGCGGGATTCACCGGGAAGCTGTTTTTT. The full variable domain, completed using reference TRBV28 and TRBJ2-2, is DVKVTQSSRYLVKRTGEKVFLECVQDMDHENMFWYRQDPGLGLRLIYFSYDVKMKEKGDIPEGYSVSREKKERFSLILESASTNQTSMYLCASSQGLAGFTGKLFFGEGSRLTVL.

The J gene is TRBJ2-7, the V gene TRBV5-4, with 9 bases aligning to TRBD2. Germline lookup yields CDR1 SGHNT and CDR2 YYREEE (reference sequence). V trimming: 4 bases; J trimming: 7 bases; junction bases outside the gene matches: 15. This CDR3 is 16 amino acids long. CDR3 in amino acids: CASSLGGRGRIWEQYF. CDR3 nucleotides: TGTGCCAGCAGCCTCGGCGGGAGGGGGAGAATTTGGGAGCAGTACTTC.

This clonotype was detected many times. This chain connects TRBV20-1 to TRBJ2-7; weak D call: TRBD2 (5 bases). Trimming stripped 1 base from V and 9 bases from J, with 19 bases between. The germline V gene encodes CDR1 DFQATT and CDR2 SNEGSKA (reference sequence). The CDR3 has 14 amino acids. This chain's CDR3 is CSARGTARVGGQYF. CDR3 coding DNA: TGCAGTGCTAGAGGAACCGCCCGCGTTGGAGGGCAGTACTTC.

Written as DNA, the CDR3 is TGTGCCAGCAGTGCCGGTCTTGGGGATGAGCAGTTCTTC. It yields the protein CASSAGLGDEQFF. V is TRBV2 and J is TRBJ2-1; D is ambiguous. This CDR3 has 13 amino acids. V was trimmed by 4 bases and J by 8 bases, leaving 12 bases between them. Per the germline V gene, CDR1 is SNHLY and CDR2 is FYNNEI.

Details on this clonotype: A much larger clonotype is one base distant, so this may be a read error. This sequence joins TRBV10-3 and TRBJ2-7, with 9 bases aligning to TRBD1. V lost 6 bases, J lost 2 bases, and 14 bases stayed unmatched. From germline, CDR1 is ENHRY and CDR2 SYGVKD. The CDR3 contains 17 residues. The CDR3 here is CAISDKTGTGSTYEQYF. The CDR3 coding sequence is TGTGCCATCAGCGACAAAACCGGGACAGGGAGCACCTACGAGCAGTACTTC.

The V and J genes are TRBV10-2 and TRBJ2-7; no definite D call. This CDR3 spans 15 amino acids. In germline, CDR1 is WSHSY, CDR2 SAAADI. Trimming removed 6 bases at V and 3 bases at J, with 18 bases between. The CDR3 reads CASSLTASPGYEQYF. The CDR3 DNA reads as TGCGCCAGCAGCCTCACAGCTTCACCAGGCTACGAGCAGTACTTC.

This clonotype was counted a few times. V usage is TRBV20-1 and J usage is TRBJ1-2; TRBD1 might be the D (5 bases). Per the germline V gene, CDR1 is DFQATT and CDR2 is SNEGSKA (reference sequence). This CDR3 is built from 15 residues. Trimming removed 6 bases from V and 6 bases from J, with 23 bases in between. In nucleotides, the CDR3 is TGCAGTGCAACCCAGGGCACTTCCGGGGACGATGGCTACACCTTC. As protein: CSATQGTSGDDGYTF.

This chain connects TRBV10-3 to TRBJ1-1; 10 positions agree with TRBD1. Losses at the gene ends were 7 bases for V and 0 bases for J; bases not matched to a gene: 20. Germline-derived CDR1 and CDR2 are ENHRY and SYGVKD. The CDR3 has 20 amino acids. The CDR3 region has the DNA TGTGCCATCAACCTACTACCGGGACAGGGGAAGAAAAGCATGAACACTGAAGCTTTCTTT. It codes for CAINLLPGQGKKSMNTEAFF.

Many counts were recorded for this clonotype. The chain carries TRBV20-1 and TRBJ2-5; 10 bases align to TRBD2. The V gene's germline CDR1 is DFQATT and CDR2 SNEGSKA (reference sequence). The V gene end was trimmed by 3 bases and the J gene end by 5 bases; junction bases not matched to a gene: 6. The CDR3 has 14 amino acids. The CDR3 reads CSARASGSFETQYF. In nucleotides, the CDR3 is TGCAGTGCTAGGGCTAGCGGGAGCTTTGAGACCCAGTACTTC.

This clonotype has a count of ten or more. The chain carries TRBV7-9 and TRBJ1-2; 7 bases line up with TRBD1. CDR1 is SEHNR and CDR2 is FQNEAQ in the germline V gene (reference sequence). CDR3 length: 15 amino acids. The ends lost 5 bases at V and 8 bases at J; junction bases unmatched: 14. CDR3 nucleotide sequence: TGTGCCAGCAGCCCCTCGACAGGGTTAGGAGGAGGCTACACCTTC. Amino acid sequence: CASSPSTGLGGGYTF.

This clonotype showed up many times. This chain links TRBV10-3 with TRBJ1-4; D is unresolved. Germline V gene sequence: CDR1 ENHRY, CDR2 SYGVKD. The V gene lost 6 bases and the J gene lost 4 bases, with 9 bases spanning the gap. The CDR3 length is 13 residues. The CDR3 region has the DNA TGTGCCATCAGGGACTCCCATAATGAAAAACTGTTTTTT. Translation gives CAIRDSHNEKLFF.

This clonotype was detected only a few times. V gene TRBV2 combines with J gene TRBJ1-5; 9 nucleotides agree with TRBD1. CDR3 size: 14 residues. V lost 5 bases to trimming and J lost 7 bases; unmatched junction nucleotides: 6. Germline V lookup: CDR1 SNHLY, CDR2 FYNNEI. This CDR3 is CASSFDRGGQPQHF. The CDR3 DNA follows: TGTGCCAGCAGTTTCGACAGGGGGGGCCAGCCCCAGCATTTT.

The rearrangement links TRBV14 to TRBJ2-7; D remains ambiguous. In germline, CDR1 is SGHDN, CDR2 FVKESK. The CDR3 has 11 residues. Trimming removed 0 bases at V and 9 bases at J, with 6 bases between. CDR3 DNA sequence: TGTGCCAGCAGCCAAGACGCAGGGCAGTACTTC. Its translation is CASSQDAGQYF.

This clonotype was seen ten or more times. The genes are TRBV7-2 and TRBJ1-6; D is unresolved. Germline lookup yields CDR1 SGHTA and CDR2 FQGNSA. Trimming removed 7 bases from V and 4 bases from J, with 11 bases in between. The CDR3 is made up of 14 amino acids. CDR3 nucleotides: TGTGCCAGCAAGGGCGAGACTTATAATTCACCCCTCCACTTT. It yields the protein CASKGETYNSPLHF.

This clonotype appeared many times. V is TRBV12-3 or TRBV12-4 and J is TRBJ1-5; tentative D call: TRBD1 (6 bases). V shed 5 bases and J shed 6 bases, with 11 bases lying between them. The CDR3 consists of 13 residues. In DNA, the CDR3 is TGTGCCAGCAGTAAGGGGGGTGGTCAGCCCCAGCATTTT. Its translation is CASSKGGGQPQHF.

The chain joins TRBV10-3 to TRBJ1-2, with 7 bases aligning to TRBD1. Looked up from germline, CDR1 is ENHRY and CDR2 is SYGVKD. The CDR3 has 14 amino acids. Germline trimming cut 10 bases from V and 2 bases from J; bases unmatched to any gene: 10. The CDR3 loop is CATRGQRGNYGYTF. CDR3 nucleotides: TGTGCCACCAGGGGACAGAGAGGGAACTATGGCTACACCTTC.

This clonotype has a count of ten or more. The chain employs TRBV3-1 and TRBJ1-1; D might be TRBD1 (6 bases). The V end lost 3 bases, the J end lost 0 bases, and 14 bases lay between the germline ends. CDR3 length: 16 residues. From germline, CDR1 is LGHDT and CDR2 YNNKEL (reference sequence). CDR3 sequence reads: CASSHPRGPMNTEAFF. CDR3 nucleotide sequence: TGTGCCAGCAGCCACCCCCGGGGGCCTATGAACACTGAAGCTTTCTTT.

The chain joins TRBV10-3 to TRBJ2-5, with D possibly matching TRBD1 (5 bases). The germline CDR1 and CDR2 sequences are ENHRY and SYGVKD. The CDR3 is 14 amino acids. Deletions cut 0 bases from V and 5 bases from J, with 10 bases between. The chain's CDR3 is CAISESSGHETQYF. In nucleotides, the CDR3 is TGTGCCATCAGTGAGTCATCAGGGCACGAGACCCAGTACTTC.

The table lists this clonotype with a few counts. The chain uses TRBV15 and TRBJ2-5, with D unclear. V was clipped by 6 bases and J by 3 bases, with 11 bases between them. The germline V gene has CDR1 LNHNV and CDR2 YYDKDF (reference sequence). This CDR3 is built from 13 residues. Written as DNA, the CDR3 is TGTGCCACCAGAGGCAGAGACGAAGAGACCCAGTACTTC. Residues: CATRGRDEETQYF. Using reference TRBV15 and TRBJ2-5 for the parts outside the CDR3, the full variable domain is DAMVIQNPRYQVTQFGKPVTLSCSQTLNHNVMYWYQQKSSQAPKLLFHYYDKDFNNEADTPDNFQSRRPNTSFCFLDIRSPGLGDTAMYLCATRGRDEETQYFGPGTRLLVL.

The chain employs TRBV7-2 and TRBJ2-7, with 8 bases lining up with TRBD1. V dropped 5 bases and J dropped 4; count of bases not matched to a gene: 10. The CDR3 sequence is 15 residues long. CDR1 and CDR2 (germline): SGHTA, FQGNSA. The CDR3 is CASSALSGGGYEQYF. The CDR3 region has the DNA TGTGCCAGCAGCGCCCTTTCAGGGGGCGGGTACGAGCAGTACTTC. The whole variable domain, filled in from reference TRBV7-2 and TRBJ2-7, reads GAGVSQSPSNKVTEKGKDVELRCDPISGHTALYWYRQSLGQGLEFLIYFQGNSAPDKSGLPSDRFSAERTGGSVSTLTIQRTQQEDSAVYLCASSALSGGGYEQYFGPGTRLTVT.